This T cell receptor (beta chain) is drawn from a study of metastatic and nonmetastatic thyroid tumors. The wider study: Repertoires were compared across blood and tumor or nodule tissue from malignant and benign thyroid patients.

This clone was recorded many times. Original processing notes: Researchers built a distant-metastasis classifier for papillary thyroid cancer that drew on CDR3 differences across clinicopathological groups. TCRdb reanalyzed the PCR reads with MiXCR. Clone size and V and J calls follow TCRdb, not the original study. The data show about 24,000 clones, 19% seen once. V was cut by 0 bases and J by 3 bases, with 7 bases left in between. The CDR3 runs 13 residues. Looked up from germline, CDR1 is SGDLS and CDR2 is YYNGEE. No patient received treatment before thyroid surgery. The chain is built from TRBV9 and TRBJ2-7; D is unresolved. This receptor was obtained from a male donor with papillary thyroid cancer or a benign thyroid nodule (not recorded which). Some clones in this sample may be carry-over from other donors' samples. The sequenced sample consisted of blood. The DNA for the CDR3 is TGTGCCAGCAGCGTAGCTCAGAACTACGAGCAGTACTTC. Amino acids: CASSVAQNYEQYF.